This T cell receptor (beta chain) stems from a study of cytomegalovirus exposure and HLA in healthy donors. The PCR made use of 60 Vbeta and 13 Jbeta primers. The data were produced by immunoSEQ multiplex PCR, yet TCRdb's version contains in-frame clones alone and is incomplete. The sample comprises some 130,000 clones, roughly four fifths of which are singletons, and 2% rests with the top ten. Notes on the study in general: Most TCR sequences showed up rarely, but some public TCRs showed up in many donors. In a later analysis, HLA-C alleles had the fewest associated TCRs, DRB1 alleles the most. In vitro assays verified that a few CMV-associated chains recognized CMV antigens specifically.

Of note for this clone: Its specificity is unknown.

The CDR3 totals 17 residues. Germline CDR1 and CDR2: MGHRA and YSYEKL. The junction had 9 bases not matched to a gene; V was cut back by 4 bases and J by 2 bases. The rearrangement uses TRBV4-1 and TRBJ2-5; 11 positions match TRBD2. The sequence derives from a man younger than 45 in good health and CMV-seronegative. Sequences were obtained from PBMCs. Here the CDR3 DNA reads TGCGCCAGCAGCCTGGGGACTAGCGGAGGGATTCAAGAGACCCAGTACTTC. The encoded protein is CASSLGTSGGIQETQYF.